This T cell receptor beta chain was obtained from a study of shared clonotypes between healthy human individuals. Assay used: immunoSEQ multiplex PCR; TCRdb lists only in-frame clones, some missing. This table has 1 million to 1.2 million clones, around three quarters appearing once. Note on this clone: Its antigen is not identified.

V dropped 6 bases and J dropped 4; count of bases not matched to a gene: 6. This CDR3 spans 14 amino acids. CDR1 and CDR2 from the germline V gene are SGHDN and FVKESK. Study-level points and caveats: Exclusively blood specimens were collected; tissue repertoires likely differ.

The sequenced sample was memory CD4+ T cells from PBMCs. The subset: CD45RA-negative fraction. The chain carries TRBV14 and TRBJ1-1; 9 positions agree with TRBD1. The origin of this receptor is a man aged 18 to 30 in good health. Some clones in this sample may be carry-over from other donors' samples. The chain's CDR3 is CASRHTTGGTEAFF. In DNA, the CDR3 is TGTGCCAGCAGACATACGACAGGGGGCACTGAAGCTTTCTTT.